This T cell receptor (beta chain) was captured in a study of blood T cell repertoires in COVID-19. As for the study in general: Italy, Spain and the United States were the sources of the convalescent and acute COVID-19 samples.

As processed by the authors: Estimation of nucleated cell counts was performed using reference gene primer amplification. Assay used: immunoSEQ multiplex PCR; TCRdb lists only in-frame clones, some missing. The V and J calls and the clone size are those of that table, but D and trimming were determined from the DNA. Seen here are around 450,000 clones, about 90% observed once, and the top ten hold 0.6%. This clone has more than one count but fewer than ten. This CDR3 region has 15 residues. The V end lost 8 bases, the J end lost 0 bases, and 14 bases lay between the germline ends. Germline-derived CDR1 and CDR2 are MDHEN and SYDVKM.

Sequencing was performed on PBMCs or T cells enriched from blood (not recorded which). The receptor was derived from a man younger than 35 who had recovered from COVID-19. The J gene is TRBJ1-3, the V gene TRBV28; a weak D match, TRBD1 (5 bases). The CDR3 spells CASYRSGNSGNTIYF. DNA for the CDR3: TGTGCCAGCTACCGGTCAGGGAACTCTGGAAACACCATATATTTT. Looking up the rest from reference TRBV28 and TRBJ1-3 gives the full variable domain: DVKVTQSSRYLVKRTGEKVFLECVQDMDHENMFWYRQDPGLGLRLIYFSYDVKMKEKGDIPEGYSVSREKKERFSLILESASTNQTSMYLCASYRSGNSGNTIYFGEGSWLTVV.